Below are 2 T cell receptor beta chains sequenced from a single sample in a study of identical twins (dated by TCRdb to about 2016). Library preparation employed 5' RACE. Data came from an Illumina HiSeq 2000. The public sequencing data were trimmed at Q25 with fastp and processed into clonotypes with MiXCR by TCRdb, which kept only in-frame beta chains. Every distinct CDR3 protein forms one entry, paired with its most common genes and DNA. The sample table holds 200,000 to 250,000 distinct CDR3 sequences, of which 6% to 9% were seen once. The leading ten clones occupy less than 2% of the sample. The sample also formed part of further work on yellow fever vaccine responses in identical twins.

The sequenced material came from memory (CD45RO+) T cells sorted from blood. The cell subset or site label on this specimen signifies: CD45RO+ enriched T cells. These receptor sequences come from a woman under 30 in good health.

For the CDR3, the DNA is TGCGCCAGCAGCCTCCACAGAAGCTACGAGCAGTACTTC. Amino acids: CASSLHRSYEQYF. The genes are TRBV4-3 and TRBJ2-7; D uncertain. This CDR3 has 13 amino acids. Germline V gene lookup returns CDR1 LGHNA and CDR2 YSLEER. The V and J ends lost 4 bases and 3 bases respectively, with 10 bases between them.

Turning to this clonotype: At one end the junction does not follow the germline gene, possibly because of a read error. This chain joins TRBV12-3 or TRBV12-4 and TRBJ2-2; 9 bases line up with TRBD2. The CDR3 consists of 18 residues. The CDR3: CTSSLDSAGGLRSGELFF. In nucleotides, the CDR3 is TGTACCAGCAGTTTAGACTCGGCGGGGGGGCTTCGGAGCGGGGAGCTGTTTTTT.